These T cell receptor beta chains were read from a single sample in a study of shared clonotypes between healthy human individuals. Sequencing used immunoSEQ multiplex PCR; TCRdb keeps in-frame clones, though not all of them. This sample has under 850,000 clones, with around 70% found just once. Sequencing used memory CD4+ T cells sorted from blood. The receptors here all came from a woman aged 25 to 39 in good health. The CDR3 runs from the conserved cysteine through the conserved F or W. D genes are given only for firm matches. For some rows the clone size is stated as once, few or many, or as a class when expanded; others skip it.

d_call j_call v_call clone_size cdr3_aa cdr3_nt
TRBD1 TRBJ2-2 TRBV18 once CASSPGQATGELFF TGTGCCAGCTCACCGGGACAGGCCACCGGGGAGCTGTTTTTT
TRBD1 TRBJ1-5 TRBV6-6 . CASSVGQRSNQPQHF TGTGCCAGCAGCGTGGGACAGCGAAGCAATCAGCCCCAGCATTTT
TRBD2 TRBJ2-2 TRBV10-3 many CAISVDAFLAGGYNTGELFF TGTGCCATCAGTGTGGACGCGTTCCTAGCGGGAGGATATAACACCGGGGAGCTGTTTTTT
. TRBJ1-1 TRBV10-1 . CASSDGVGKAFF TGCGCCAGCAGTGATGGAGTGGGGAAAGCTTTCTTT
TRBD1 TRBJ1-5 TRBV28 . CASREKWGQLLNGNQPQHF TGTGCCAGCAGAGAGAAATGGGGACAGCTCCTTAATGGCAATCAGCCCCAGCATTTT
. TRBJ2-7 TRBV21-1 . CASSIQLRGYEQYF TGTGCCAGCAGCATCCAACTACGGGGTTACGAGCAGTACTTC
TRBD2 TRBJ2-2 TRBV4-1 . CASSQAGGNTGELFF TGCGCCAGCAGCCAAGCGGGGGGGAACACCGGGGAGCTGTTTTTT
TRBD1 TRBJ2-5 TRBV11-2 . CASSLDQPGTGQETQYF TGTGCCAGCAGCTTAGATCAGCCCGGGACAGGACAAGAGACCCAGTACTTC
TRBD1 TRBJ1-1 TRBV7-2 . CASSLGFTGGKGTEAFF TGTGCCAGCAGCTTAGGGTTTACAGGGGGCAAGGGCACTGAAGCTTTCTTT
. TRBJ2-1 TRBV18 . CASSAGSGSYNEQFF TGTGCCAGCTCAGCAGGGAGCGGCTCCTACAATGAGCAGTTCTTC
TRBD2 TRBJ2-3 TRBV18 few CASSPPGLASTDTQYF TGTGCCAGCTCGCCGCCGGGACTAGCGTCCACAGATACGCAGTATTTT